What follows are 11 T cell receptor beta chains derived from one specimen sequenced in a study of blood T cell repertoires in COVID-19. Assay: immunoSEQ multiplex PCR; the TCRdb copy retains only in-frame clones and omits some. Among some 240,000 clones listed, over 75% were seen once. Material: peripheral blood. The source is a human donor in a cohort sampled during active COVID-19.

V usage is TRBV6-5 and J usage is TRBJ2-7, with 8 bases lining up with TRBD1. J lost 3 bases, V lost 9 bases, and 7 bases had no gene match. This CDR3 is built from 13 residues. CDR1 and CDR2 from the germline V gene are MNHEY and SVGAGI. CDR3 sequence (DNA): TGTGCCAGTTGGGGACAGGAGAGCTACGAGCAGTACTTC. It specifies CASWGQESYEQYF.

The CDR3 coding sequence is TGCGCCAGCAGCCCGAGATCAGGGGGTAGCACAGATACGCAGTATTTT. Its translation is CASSPRSGGSTDTQYF. V gene TRBV5-1 combines with J gene TRBJ2-3, with 7 bases identical to TRBD1. The CDR3 consists of 16 residues. V lost 4 bases and J lost 0; bases outside the gene matches: 8. Per germline, CDR1 SGHRS and CDR2 YFSETQ.

The CDR3 region has the DNA TGTGCCAGCAGCCCCGACAGGGGGCATACTCGATATGGCTACACCTTC. Translated, it gives CASSPDRGHTRYGYTF. The J gene is TRBJ1-2, the V gene TRBV7-2; 10 nucleotides align to TRBD1. This CDR3 is 16 amino acids long. Per the germline V gene, CDR1 is SGHTA and CDR2 is FQGNSA. V was pared by 5 bases and J by 5 bases, with 11 bases of the junction left unmatched.

This clone was seen a handful of times. This rearrangement joins TRBV15 to TRBJ1-2; possibly TRBD1 for D (5 bases). The CDR3 totals 15 residues. From germline, CDR1 is LNHNV and CDR2 YYDKDF (reference sequence). V lost 0 bases to trimming and J lost 4 bases, with 12 bases between them. The CDR3 loop is CATSRDKGFTYGYTF. The CDR3 nucleotides are TGTGCCACCAGCAGAGACAAGGGGTTCACCTATGGCTACACCTTC.

V and J are TRBV6-2 or TRBV6-3 and TRBJ2-1; the D is unclear. V was shortened by 6 bases and J by 6 bases, with 9 bases between the two germline ends. CDR1 is MNHEY and CDR2 is SVGEGT in the germline V gene. The CDR3 length is 12 residues. In DNA, the CDR3 is TGTGCCAGCAGCCCCTTCGGCAATGAGCAGTTCTTC. Its protein product is CASSPFGNEQFF.

This clone was recorded once. V gene TRBV27 combines with J gene TRBJ2-7; 8 bases are a match to TRBD2. Germline CDR1 is MNHEY and CDR2 is SMNVEV (reference sequence). The CDR3 is 15 residues long. The V gene end was trimmed by 0 bases and the J gene end by 4 bases; junction bases not matched to a gene: 5. The CDR3 DNA reads as TGTGCCAGCAGTTTATCAGGGACTAGAGTTTACGAGCAGTACTTC. It specifies CASSLSGTRVYEQYF.

The chain joins TRBV21-1 to TRBJ2-3; the table's D call, TRBD1, has no DNA check behind it. TRBV21-1 is a listed pseudogene. The CDR3 runs 16 residues. The CDR3 sequence: CASSKGTGVSTDTQYF. CDR3 DNA: TGTGCCAGCAGCAAAGGGACAGGGGTAAGCACAGATACGCAGTATTTT.

This clone was observed a single time. This chain joins TRBV18 and TRBJ1-3, with D maybe TRBD1 (6 bases). The CDR3 extends over 15 amino acids. Germline lookup yields CDR1 KGHSH and CDR2 LQKENI. V was cut by 3 bases and J by 4 bases, with 13 bases left in between. The CDR3 region has the DNA TGTGCCAGCTCACCCTTAGGGGGACGCGGAAACACCATATATTTT. It is translated as CASSPLGGRGNTIYF.

The chain joins TRBV5-1 to TRBJ1-5; D is perhaps TRBD1 (6 bases). The CDR3 totals 13 residues. The germline gives CDR1 SGHRS, CDR2 YFSETQ. Trimming took 4 bases from V and 5 from J, leaving 10 bases between them. CDR3 nucleotide sequence: TGCGCCAGCAGCGAACAGGGATATCAGCCCCAGCATTTT. Its protein is CASSEQGYQPQHF.

The genes are TRBV5-4 and TRBJ1-4; TRBD1 matches 7 bases. The CDR3 runs 15 residues. The V gene's germline CDR1 is SGHNT and CDR2 YYREEE (reference sequence). J gave up 8 bases and V 4 bases, and 11 bases lay outside the gene matches. CDR3 DNA: TGTGCCAGCAGCCCCTCCGCAGGGGGATACGAAAAACTGTTTTTT. Translation: CASSPSAGGYEKLFF. Based on the CDR3 plus reference TRBV5-4 and TRBJ1-4, the full variable domain is ETGVTQSPTHLIKTRGQQVTLRCSSQSGHNTVSWYQQALGQGPQFIFQYYREEENGRGNFPPRFSGLQFPNYSSELNVNALELDDSALYLCASSPSAGGYEKLFFGSGTQLSVL.

This chain joins TRBV5-4 and TRBJ1-1; D call uncertain. Germline V lookup: CDR1 SGHNT, CDR2 YYREEE (reference sequence). This CDR3 has 14 amino acids. The ends were cut back, 1 base at V and 1 base at J, with 8 bases in the middle. The CDR3 is CASSLLSGNTEAFF. The CDR3 DNA is TGTGCCAGCAGCTTGCTCTCAGGGAACACTGAAGCTTTCTTT.